This T cell receptor beta chain was sequenced during a study of beta chain features in type 1 diabetes. Study summary: Age, gender and cell yields were alike across patients and healthy donors.

For this clone: The target antigen is unknown.

Markers CD45RO/CCR7/CD25/CD127/CD95/CD27 served to sort CD4+ naive, central memory, regulatory and stem cell-like memory cells. The CDR3 length is 12 residues. Trimming stripped 5 bases from V and 10 bases from J, with 9 bases between. Germline-derived CDR1 and CDR2 are KGHSH and LQKENI. Investigators reverse transcribed all isolated RNA, so they sequenced expressed TCRB transcripts. Libraries were prepared by immunoSEQ multiplex PCR; TCRdb keeps only in-frame clonotypes and omits some of them. The sample holds over 200,000 clones, approximately 11% seen once. Study conclusions and caveats: Possible PCR preference for shorter templates applied equally to patients and controls. Researchers report that Type 1 diabetes patients had moderately but significantly shorter TCRB CDR3s across all four CD4+ subsets.

The sequenced sample was naive CD4+ T cells from blood. The rearrangement uses TRBV18 and TRBJ1-6, with a tentative D call TRBD1 (6 bases). This TCR was recovered from a man between 25 and 39 years old with type 1 diabetes. CDR3 residues: CASSAGDSPLHF. CDR3 DNA sequence: TGTGCCAGCTCAGCAGGGGACTCACCCCTCCACTTT.